This entry concerns a single T cell receptor (beta chain). The antigen remains unidentified. TCRB CDR3 was amplified from 2 ug genomic DNA or less. TCRdb keeps only in-frame clones here, not all; method: immunoSEQ multiplex PCR. This table has roughly 87,000 clones, around 83% appearing once. Germline values: CDR1 MNHNY, CDR2 SVGAGI (reference sequence). The CDR3 runs to 12 residues. Trimming stripped 6 bases from V and 4 bases from J, with 9 bases between. The data originate from a study of glioma-infiltrating T cells after dendritic cell vaccination. Study context: Dendritic cell vaccination trial patients had either newly diagnosed or recurrent glioblastoma. Autologous tumor lysate was loaded overnight onto monocyte-derived dendritic cells grown approximately 7 days with IL-4 and GM-CSF.

The time point here: after dendritic cell vaccination, including at tumor progression/relapse. Study results and limitations: Complete blood and tumor specimen sets were limited to few patients.

Sequencing used blood, obtained after dendritic cell vaccination. The clonotype originates from a human donor with glioblastoma. V gene TRBV6-6 combines with J gene TRBJ1-2; D gene uncertain. CDR3 region: CASRGRIYGYTF. Written as DNA, the CDR3 is TGTGCCAGCAGGGGCAGAATCTATGGCTACACCTTC.